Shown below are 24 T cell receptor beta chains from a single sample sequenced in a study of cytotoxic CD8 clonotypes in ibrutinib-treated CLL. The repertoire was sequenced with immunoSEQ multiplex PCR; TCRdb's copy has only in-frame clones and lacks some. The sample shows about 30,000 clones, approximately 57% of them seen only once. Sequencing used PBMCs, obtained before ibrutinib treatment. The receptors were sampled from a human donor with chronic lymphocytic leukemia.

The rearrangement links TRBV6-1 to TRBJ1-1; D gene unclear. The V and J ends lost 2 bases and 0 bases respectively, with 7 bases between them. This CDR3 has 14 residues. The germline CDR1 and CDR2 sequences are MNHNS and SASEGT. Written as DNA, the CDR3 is TGTGCCAGCAGTGAACCTTGGGTGAACACTGAAGCTTTCTTT. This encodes CASSEPWVNTEAFF.

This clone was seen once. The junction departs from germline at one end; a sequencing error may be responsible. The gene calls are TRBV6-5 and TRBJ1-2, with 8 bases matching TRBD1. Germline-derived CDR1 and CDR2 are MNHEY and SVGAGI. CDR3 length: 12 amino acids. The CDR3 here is CASSNSGGRYTF. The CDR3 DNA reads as TGTGCCAGCAGTAACTCAGGGGGCCGCTACACCTTC.

The CDR3 loop is CASHGVFRMNTEAFF. CDR3 DNA sequence: TGTGCCTCCCACGGGGTCTTTCGGATGAACACTGAAGCTTTCTTT. The V and J genes are TRBV19 and TRBJ1-1; D remains ambiguous. Germline CDR1 is LNHDA and CDR2 is SQIVND (reference sequence). The CDR3 covers 15 residues. Trimming removed 11 bases at V and 0 bases at J, with 19 bases between.

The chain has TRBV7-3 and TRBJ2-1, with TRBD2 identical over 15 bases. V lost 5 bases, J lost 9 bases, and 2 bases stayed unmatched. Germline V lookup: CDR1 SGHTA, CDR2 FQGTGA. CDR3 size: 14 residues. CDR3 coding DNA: TGTGCCAGCAGCCCGGGACTAGCGGGAGGTGAGCAGTTCTTC. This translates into CASSPGLAGGEQFF. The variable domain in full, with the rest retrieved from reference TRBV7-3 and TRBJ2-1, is GAGVSQTPSNKVTEKGKYVELRCDPISGHTALYWYRQSLGQGPEFLIYFQGTGAADDSGLPNDRFFAVRPEGSVSTLKIQRTERGDSAVYLCASSPGLAGGEQFFGPGTRLTVL.

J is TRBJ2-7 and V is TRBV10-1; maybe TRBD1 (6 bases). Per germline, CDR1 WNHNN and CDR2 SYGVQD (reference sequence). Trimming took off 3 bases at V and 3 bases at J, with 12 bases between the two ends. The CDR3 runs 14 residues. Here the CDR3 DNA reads TGCGCCAGCAGTGATACAGGGTTAGGCTACGAGCAGTACTTC. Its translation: CASSDTGLGYEQYF.

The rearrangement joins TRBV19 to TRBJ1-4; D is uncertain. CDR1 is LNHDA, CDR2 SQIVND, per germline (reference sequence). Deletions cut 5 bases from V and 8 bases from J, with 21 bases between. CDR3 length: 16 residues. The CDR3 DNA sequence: TGTGCCAGTAGTGATCGGGTAAACACTCCACCCGAAAAACTGTTTTTT. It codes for CASSDRVNTPPEKLFF.

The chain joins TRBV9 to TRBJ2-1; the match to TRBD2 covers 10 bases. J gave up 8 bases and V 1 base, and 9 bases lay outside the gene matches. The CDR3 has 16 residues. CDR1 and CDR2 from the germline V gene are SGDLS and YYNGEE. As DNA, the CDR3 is TGTGCCAGCAGCGTAAGGCTAGCGGGAGTAGTCGATGAGCAGTTCTTC. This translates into CASSVRLAGVVDEQFF.

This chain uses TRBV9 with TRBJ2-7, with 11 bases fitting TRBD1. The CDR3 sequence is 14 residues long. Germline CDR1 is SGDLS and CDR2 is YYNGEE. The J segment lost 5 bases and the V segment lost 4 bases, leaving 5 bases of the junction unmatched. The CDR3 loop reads CASSPRTGGNEQYF. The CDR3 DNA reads TGTGCCAGCAGCCCCCGGACAGGGGGCAACGAGCAGTACTTC.

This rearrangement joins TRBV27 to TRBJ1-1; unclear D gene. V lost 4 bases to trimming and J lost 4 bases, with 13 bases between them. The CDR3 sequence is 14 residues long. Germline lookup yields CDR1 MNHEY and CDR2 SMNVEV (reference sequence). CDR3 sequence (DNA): TGTGCCAGCAGTTCTGGAGGGCCGCTCACTGAAGCTTTCTTT. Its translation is CASSSGGPLTEAFF.

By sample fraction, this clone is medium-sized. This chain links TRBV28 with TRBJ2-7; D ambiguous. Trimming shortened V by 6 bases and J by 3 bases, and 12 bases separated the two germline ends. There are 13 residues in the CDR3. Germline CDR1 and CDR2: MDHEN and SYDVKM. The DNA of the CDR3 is TGTGCCAGCAGGGATCGGGTGGGCTACGAGCAGTACTTC. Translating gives CASRDRVGYEQYF.

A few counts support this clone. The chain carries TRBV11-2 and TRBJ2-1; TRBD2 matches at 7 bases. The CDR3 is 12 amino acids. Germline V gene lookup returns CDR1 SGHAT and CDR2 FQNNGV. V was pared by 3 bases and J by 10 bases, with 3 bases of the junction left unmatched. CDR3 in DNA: TGTGCCAGCAGCTTGATGCGGGAGGAGCAGTTCTTC. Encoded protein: CASSLMREEQFF.

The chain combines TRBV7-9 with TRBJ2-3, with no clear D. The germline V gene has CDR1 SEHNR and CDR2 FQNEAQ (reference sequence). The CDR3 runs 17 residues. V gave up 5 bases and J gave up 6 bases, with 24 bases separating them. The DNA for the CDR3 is TGTGCCAGCAGCCGCCTAGGTGGCCTCCTCATCCCGGATACGCAGTATTTT. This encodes CASSRLGGLLIPDTQYF.

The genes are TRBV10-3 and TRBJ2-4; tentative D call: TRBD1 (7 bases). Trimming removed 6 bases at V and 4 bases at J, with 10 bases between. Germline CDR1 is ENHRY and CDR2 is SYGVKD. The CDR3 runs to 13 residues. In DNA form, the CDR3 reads TGTGCCATCAGGGAGGGACAGAAAAACATTCAGTACTTC. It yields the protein CAIREGQKNIQYF.

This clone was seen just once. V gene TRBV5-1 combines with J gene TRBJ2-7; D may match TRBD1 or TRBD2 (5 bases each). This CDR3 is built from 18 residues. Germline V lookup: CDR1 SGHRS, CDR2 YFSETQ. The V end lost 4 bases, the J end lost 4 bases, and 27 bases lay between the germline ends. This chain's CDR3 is CASSPRGTEGLIIYEQYF. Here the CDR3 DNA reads TGCGCCAGCAGCCCGAGGGGTACAGAAGGCTTAATAATATACGAGCAGTACTTC.

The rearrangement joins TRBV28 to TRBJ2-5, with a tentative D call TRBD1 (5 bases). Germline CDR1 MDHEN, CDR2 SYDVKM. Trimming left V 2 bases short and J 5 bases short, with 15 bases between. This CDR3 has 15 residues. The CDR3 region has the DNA TGTGCCAGCAGTTTAATCCAGGGAAGGTTTGAGACCCAGTACTTC. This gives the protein CASSLIQGRFETQYF.

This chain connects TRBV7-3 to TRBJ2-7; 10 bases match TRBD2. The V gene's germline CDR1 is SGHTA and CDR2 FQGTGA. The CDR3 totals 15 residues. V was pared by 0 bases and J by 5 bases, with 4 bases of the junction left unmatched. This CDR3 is CASSLTLAGVDEQYF. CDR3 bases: TGTGCCAGCAGCTTAACGCTAGCGGGAGTTGACGAGCAGTACTTC.

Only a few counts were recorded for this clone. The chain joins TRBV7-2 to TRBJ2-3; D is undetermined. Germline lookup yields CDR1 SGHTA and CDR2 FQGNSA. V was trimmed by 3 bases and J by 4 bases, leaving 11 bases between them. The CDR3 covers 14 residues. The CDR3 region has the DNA TGTGCCAGCAGCTTTGTGGGTTTCGCAGATACGCAGTATTTT. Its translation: CASSFVGFADTQYF.

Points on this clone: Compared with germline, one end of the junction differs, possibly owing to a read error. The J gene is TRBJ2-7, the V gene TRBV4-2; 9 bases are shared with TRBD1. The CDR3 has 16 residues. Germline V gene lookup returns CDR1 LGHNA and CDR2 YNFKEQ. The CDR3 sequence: CASNQGQTGGSYEQYF. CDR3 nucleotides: TGTGCCAGCAACCAAGGCCAGACAGGGGGCTCCTACGAGCAGTACTTC.

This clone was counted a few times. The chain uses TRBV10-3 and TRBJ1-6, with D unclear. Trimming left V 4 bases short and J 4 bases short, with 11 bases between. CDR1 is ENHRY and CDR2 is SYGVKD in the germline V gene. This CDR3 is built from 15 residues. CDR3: CAISASQMYNSPLHF. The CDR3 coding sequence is TGTGCCATCAGTGCGAGCCAGATGTATAATTCACCCCTCCACTTT.

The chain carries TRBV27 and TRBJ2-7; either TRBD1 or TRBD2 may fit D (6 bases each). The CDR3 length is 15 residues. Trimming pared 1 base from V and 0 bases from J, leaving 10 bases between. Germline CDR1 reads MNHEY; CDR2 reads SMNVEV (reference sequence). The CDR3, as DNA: TGTGCCAGCAGTTTATGGGGGGCCAACTCCTACGAGCAGTACTTC. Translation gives CASSLWGANSYEQYF.

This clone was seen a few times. The CDR3 sequence: CASSIGQGGRQNTEAFF. CDR3 in DNA: TGCGCCAGCAGCATCGGACAGGGGGGACGCCAGAACACTGAAGCTTTCTTT. The J gene is TRBJ1-1, the V gene TRBV5-1, with TRBD1 matching over 10 bases. The CDR3 extends over 17 amino acids. The trim removed 4 bases at V and 1 base at J, leaving 10 bases unmatched. CDR1 and CDR2 (germline): SGHRS, YFSETQ.

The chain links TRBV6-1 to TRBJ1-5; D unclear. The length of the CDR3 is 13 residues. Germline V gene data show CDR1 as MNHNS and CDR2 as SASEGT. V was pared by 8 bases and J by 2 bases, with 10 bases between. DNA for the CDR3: TGTGCCAGCCACCCGAGGGGCAATCAGCCCCAGCATTTT. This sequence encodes CASHPRGNQPQHF.

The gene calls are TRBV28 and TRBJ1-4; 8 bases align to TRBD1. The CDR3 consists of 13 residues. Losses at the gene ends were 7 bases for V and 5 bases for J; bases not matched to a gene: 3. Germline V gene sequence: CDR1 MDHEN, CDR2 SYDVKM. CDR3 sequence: CASTGGVNEKLFF. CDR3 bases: TGTGCCAGCACAGGGGGCGTCAATGAAAAACTGTTTTTT.

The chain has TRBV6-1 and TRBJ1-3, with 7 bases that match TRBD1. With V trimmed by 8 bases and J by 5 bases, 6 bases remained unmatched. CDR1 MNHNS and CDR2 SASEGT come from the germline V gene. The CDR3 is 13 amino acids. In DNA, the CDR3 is TGTGCCAGCGCACACAGGGGACGAAACACCATATATTTT. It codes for CASAHRGRNTIYF.